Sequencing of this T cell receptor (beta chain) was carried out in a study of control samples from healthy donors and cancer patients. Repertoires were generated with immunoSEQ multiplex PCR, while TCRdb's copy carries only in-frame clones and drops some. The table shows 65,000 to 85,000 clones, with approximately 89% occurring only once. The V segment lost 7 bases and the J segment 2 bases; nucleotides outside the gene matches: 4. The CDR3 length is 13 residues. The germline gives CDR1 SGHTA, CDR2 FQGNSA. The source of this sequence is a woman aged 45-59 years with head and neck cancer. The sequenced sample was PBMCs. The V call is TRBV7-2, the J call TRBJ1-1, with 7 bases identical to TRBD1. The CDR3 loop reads CASTGTVNTEAFF. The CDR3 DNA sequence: TGTGCCAGCACTGGGACAGTCAACACTGAAGCTTTCTTT.